This T cell receptor beta chain was identified in a study of T cells after yellow fever vaccination. Study findings and constraints: One caveat is that FACS-sorted repertoires could contain abundant clonotypes contaminating from the bulk population.

Concerning this clonotype: Its specificity is unknown.

Germline CDR1 LNHNV, CDR2 YYDKDF (reference sequence). V was pared by 1 base and J by 4 bases, with 10 bases between. The CDR3 runs 14 residues. From the 5' RACE reads, TCRdb called clonotypes with MiXCR, one entry per CDR3 protein. Found here are approximately 160,000 distinct CDR3 sequences, roughly 6.2% of them singletons; the top ten hold less than 3.5%. This sequence originates from a man aged 18 to 29 who received the YFV17D yellow fever vaccine. Source: CD4+ T cells sorted from PBMCs, taken on the day of the first yellow fever vaccination. The rearrangement links TRBV15 to TRBJ1-2, with D maybe TRBD1 (6 bases). CDR3 amino acids: CATSRASTGYGYTF. DNA for the CDR3: TGTGCCACCAGCAGAGCCTCGACAGGCTATGGCTACACCTTC.